One and the same sample provided the 24 T cell receptor beta chains below, sequenced in a study of T cells in Graves' hyperthyroidism and ophthalmopathy. Using RNA transcripts as the source, TCR beta CDR3 regions were amplified. HTBI primers were the set used in a first-round RT-PCR of the TCR CDR3. TCRdb ran MiXCR on the multiplex PCR reads and lists one entry per CDR3 protein. The table has 400,000 to 450,000 distinct CDR3 sequences, roughly 15% seen once; the top ten hold roughly 13%. The specimen sequenced was blood. These receptors were taken from a man between 18 and 35 years old with Graves' ophthalmopathy.

The chain has TRBV15 and TRBJ2-7, with D possibly being TRBD1 (6 bases). Germline V CDR1 and CDR2: LNHNV, YYDKDF (reference sequence). The germline V and J ends were trimmed by 9 bases and 3 bases, with 15 bases remaining between them. The CDR3 spans 13 residues. CDR3 loop: CATRVDSGYEQYF. The CDR3, as DNA: TGTGCCACGCGAGTGGACAGTGGCTACGAGCAGTACTTC.

This clonotype has at least ten counts. The V and J genes are TRBV13 and TRBJ2-3; 8 positions match TRBD1. Germline values: CDR1 PRHDT, CDR2 FYEKMQ (reference sequence). Trimming cost V 3 bases and J 5 bases; bases outside gene matches: 16. The CDR3 is made up of 18 amino acids. This CDR3 is CASSFLRGRAIHRDTQYF. CDR3 DNA sequence: TGTGCCAGCAGCTTCCTCAGGGGGCGAGCTATACACAGAGATACGCAGTATTTT. Combining the CDR3 with reference TRBV13 and TRBJ2-3 gives the whole variable domain AAGVIQSPRHLIKEKRETATLKCYPIPRHDTVYWYQQGPGQDPQFLISFYEKMQSDKGSIPDRFSAQQFSDYHSELNMSSLELGDSALYFCASSFLRGRAIHRDTQYFGPGTRLTVL.

Turning to this clonotype: This may stem from a read error, because a much larger clone lies one nucleotide away. The V and J genes are TRBV4-2 and TRBJ1-6; D gene uncertain. Trimming cost V 3 bases and J 7 bases, with 10 bases left between them. The CDR3 is 14 residues long. Germline V lookup: CDR1 LGHNA, CDR2 YNFKEQ. The CDR3 DNA follows: TGTGCCAGCAGCCAGAGACGGCTAAATTCACCCCTCCACTTT. Protein sequence: CASSQRRLNSPLHF.

The chain employs TRBV11-2 and TRBJ2-5; D call uncertain. This CDR3 has 12 residues. V was shortened by 5 bases and J by 5 bases, with 9 bases between the two germline ends. The germline gives CDR1 SGHAT, CDR2 FQNNGV. CDR3 region: CASSQYAETQYF. In DNA form, the CDR3 reads TGTGCCAGCAGCCAATATGCGGAGACCCAGTACTTC.

Comments on this clonotype: A single base separates this from a much larger clone, so it may be a read error. The chain has TRBV14 and TRBJ2-7; 13 nucleotides agree with TRBD2. Germline CDR1 is SGHDN and CDR2 is FVKESK. The CDR3 loop spans 16 amino acids. The CDR3 loop reads CAGSPRTSGGAYEQYF. The CDR3 nucleotides read TGTGCCGGCAGCCCTCGGACTAGCGGGGGAGCCTACGAGCAGTACTTC.

This chain joins TRBV27 and TRBJ2-2; TRBD1 might be the D (6 bases). The CDR3 has 12 amino acids. Per germline, CDR1 MNHEY and CDR2 SMNVEV (reference sequence). V was shortened by 6 bases and J by 7 bases, with 9 bases between the two germline ends. As DNA, the CDR3 is TGTGCCAGCAGAAGGGGGATCGGGGAGCTGTTTTTT. Translated, it gives CASRRGIGELFF.

This clonotype was counted at least ten times. This sequence joins TRBV6-2 or TRBV6-3 and TRBJ2-1; the match to TRBD2 covers 8 bases. This CDR3 is built from 14 residues. CDR1 and CDR2 from the germline V gene are MNHEY and SVGEGT. V lost 5 bases to trimming and J lost 4 bases; unmatched junction nucleotides: 4. CDR3 region: CASSETSEYNEQFF. CDR3 sequence (DNA): TGTGCCAGCAGTGAGACTAGCGAGTACAATGAGCAGTTCTTC.

This clonotype was recorded many times. The rearrangement uses TRBV12-3 or TRBV12-4 and TRBJ1-5; 8 bases agree with TRBD1. The CDR3 is 13 amino acids. The ends lost 5 bases at V and 6 bases at J; junction bases unmatched: 3. This CDR3 reads CASSVDRAQPQHF. For the CDR3, the DNA is TGTGCCAGCAGTGTGGACAGGGCTCAGCCCCAGCATTTT.

This clonotype was seen at least ten times. This chain links TRBV20-1 with TRBJ1-1, with 8 nucleotides matching TRBD1. Trimming at V came to 5 bases and at J to 0 bases, leaving 11 bases not matched to a gene. This CDR3 contains 16 residues. Germline V gene sequence: CDR1 DFQATT, CDR2 SNEGSKA (reference sequence). This CDR3 is CSAYLPGTGLNTEAFF. CDR3 in DNA: TGCAGTGCTTACTTACCCGGGACAGGATTGAACACTGAAGCTTTCTTT.

The gene calls are TRBV5-6 and TRBJ2-3; TRBD1 is a possible D gene (5 bases). V dropped 7 bases and J dropped 2 bases, with 11 bases sitting between them. From germline, CDR1 is SGHDT and CDR2 YYEEEE. The length of the CDR3 is 13 residues. The CDR3 DNA follows: TGTGCCAGCGACTTAGGGGTCACAGATACGCAGTATTTT. Its translation: CASDLGVTDTQYF.

Regarding this clonotype: This clone may be a read error of a much larger clone one base away. The chain joins TRBV7-8 to TRBJ2-1; the match to TRBD2 covers 11 bases. Unmatched junction bases numbered 9, after V lost 8 bases and J lost 6 bases. The CDR3 consists of 15 residues. Germline lookup yields CDR1 SGHVS and CDR2 FQNEAQ. The DNA for the CDR3 is TGTGCCAGCCCCACTAGCGGGAGTCCCTGCAATGAGCAGTTCTTC. Translated: CASPTSGSPCNEQFF.

This clonotype came up many times. This sequence joins TRBV11-2 and TRBJ1-3, with D maybe TRBD1 (5 bases). Trimming pared 0 bases from V and 3 bases from J, leaving 9 bases between. This CDR3 region has 15 residues. CDR1 is SGHAT, CDR2 FQNNGV, per germline. Written as DNA, the CDR3 is TGTGCCAGCAGCTTAGATGGGGGTCTTGGAAACACCATATATTTT. Residues: CASSLDGGLGNTIYF.

The chain has TRBV12-3 or TRBV12-4 and TRBJ2-3, with 10 nucleotides matching TRBD1. With V trimmed by 7 bases and J by 5 bases, 12 bases remained unmatched. The CDR3 loop spans 16 amino acids. This CDR3 reads CASNRQGAGAGDTQYF. The CDR3 DNA follows: TGTGCCAGCAACAGACAGGGGGCCGGGGCGGGAGATACGCAGTATTTT.

The chain couples TRBV6-1 to TRBJ2-2, with 9 bases identical to TRBD1. From germline, CDR1 is MNHNS and CDR2 SASEGT. With 6 bases clipped from V and 4 bases from J, the junction kept 9 bases outside the gene matches. The CDR3 spans 16 residues. CDR3 region: CASRGPGQGPTGELFF. The CDR3, as DNA: TGTGCCAGCAGGGGCCCGGGACAGGGACCCACCGGGGAGCTGTTTTTT.

In this sample, this clonotype turned up many times. The rearrangement uses TRBV29-1 and TRBJ1-1; maybe TRBD1 (5 bases). CDR3 size: 14 residues. The V end was cut by 0 bases, the J end by 5 bases, with 13 bases between. Germline CDR1 and CDR2: SQVTM and ANQGSEA. This chain's CDR3 is CSVEDQGKETEAFF. The CDR3 region has the DNA TGCAGCGTTGAAGACCAGGGTAAGGAAACTGAAGCTTTCTTT.

This clonotype was recorded at least ten times. The chain couples TRBV2 to TRBJ1-4; D remains unclear. CDR3 size: 14 residues. V lost 0 bases, J lost 8 bases, and 10 bases lay in between. CDR1 SNHLY and CDR2 FYNNEI come from the germline V gene. CDR3 sequence: CASSEAAQLEKLFF. The CDR3 region has the DNA TGTGCCAGCAGTGAAGCAGCACAACTAGAAAAACTGTTTTTT.

The rearrangement uses TRBV6-1 and TRBJ1-2; perhaps TRBD1 as D (6 bases). V lost 6 bases, J lost 2 bases, and 19 bases lay in between. This CDR3 has 16 amino acids. CDR1 is MNHNS, CDR2 SASEGT, per germline. CDR3 in amino acids: CASSRSGGRWNYGYTF. The CDR3 bases are TGTGCCAGCAGCCGTTCGGGGGGCCGGTGGAACTATGGCTACACCTTC.

In its sample, this clonotype was seen many times. The V gene is TRBV5-6, the J gene TRBJ1-2, with D maybe TRBD1 (5 bases). This CDR3 has 16 residues. CDR1 and CDR2 (germline): SGHDT, YYEEEE. V lost 3 bases, J lost 4 bases, and 19 bases lay in between. CDR3 protein: CASSSPGPERGYGYTF. Written as DNA, the CDR3 is TGTGCCAGCAGCTCGCCGGGGCCGGAAAGGGGCTATGGCTACACCTTC.

The sample holds many counts of this clonotype. This chain joins TRBV5-6 and TRBJ2-3, with 8 nucleotides matching TRBD1. The CDR3 runs to 15 residues. The V gene's germline CDR1 is SGHDT and CDR2 YYEEEE. V lost 0 bases and J lost 3; bases outside the gene matches: 3. CDR3 bases: TGTGCCAGCAGCTTGGACAGGGGGAGGACAGATACGCAGTATTTT. Its protein product is CASSLDRGRTDTQYF.

To note about this clonotype: This may come from a read error, since a much larger clone is one base off. V is TRBV3-1 and J is TRBJ2-1; TRBD2 is a possible D gene (5 bases). The CDR3 loop spans 13 amino acids. V lost 4 bases and J 10 bases, leaving 14 bases between the germline ends. Germline CDR1 is LGHDT and CDR2 is YNNKEL (reference sequence). CDR3 DNA: TGTGCCAGCAGCCGGCGGACTCTTCAGGAGCAGTTCTTC. Translating it yields CASSRRTLQEQFF.

This clonotype was recorded many times. The chain carries TRBV27 and TRBJ1-2; possibly TRBD1 for D (5 bases). Trimming stripped 5 bases from V and 5 bases from J, with 18 bases between. Germline V lookup: CDR1 MNHEY, CDR2 SMNVEV (reference sequence). The CDR3 contains 15 residues. The DNA for the CDR3 is TGTGCCAGCAGTCCAAGACCCCAGGGCATGTATGGCTACACCTTC. Its translation: CASSPRPQGMYGYTF.

As for this clonotype: Just one base apart from a much larger clone, this may be a read error. The rearrangement uses TRBV20-1 and TRBJ2-1; possible D gene TRBD1, 6 bases. This CDR3 is 14 amino acids long. Germline lookup yields CDR1 DFQATT and CDR2 SNEGSKA (reference sequence). Trimming left V 3 bases short and J 10 bases short, with 19 bases between. The CDR3 sequence: CSARRGPQGHEQFF. CDR3 coding DNA: TGCAGTGCTAGGAGGGGTCCTCAGGGGCACGAGCAGTTCTTC.

This clonotype was picked up many times. The DNA of the CDR3 is TGTGCCAGCAGACCATGGACAGGGGGTGACAGCGAGCAGTACTTC. Translating it yields CASRPWTGGDSEQYF. The gene calls are TRBV6-1 and TRBJ2-7, with 10 bases lining up with TRBD1. The germline CDR1 and CDR2 sequences are MNHNS and SASEGT. Losses at the gene ends were 6 bases for V and 6 bases for J; bases not matched to a gene: 11. The CDR3 contains 15 residues.

Remarks on this clonotype: Being one base from a much bigger clone, this may be a read error. The chain has TRBV9 and TRBJ2-1; no definite D call. V lost 3 bases to trimming and J lost 5 bases, with 6 bases between them. The CDR3 covers 12 residues. Germline lookup yields CDR1 SGDLS and CDR2 YYNGEE. For the CDR3, the DNA is TGTGCCAGCAGCGGAATGCACAATGAGCAGTTCTTC. Its protein is CASSGMHNEQFF.